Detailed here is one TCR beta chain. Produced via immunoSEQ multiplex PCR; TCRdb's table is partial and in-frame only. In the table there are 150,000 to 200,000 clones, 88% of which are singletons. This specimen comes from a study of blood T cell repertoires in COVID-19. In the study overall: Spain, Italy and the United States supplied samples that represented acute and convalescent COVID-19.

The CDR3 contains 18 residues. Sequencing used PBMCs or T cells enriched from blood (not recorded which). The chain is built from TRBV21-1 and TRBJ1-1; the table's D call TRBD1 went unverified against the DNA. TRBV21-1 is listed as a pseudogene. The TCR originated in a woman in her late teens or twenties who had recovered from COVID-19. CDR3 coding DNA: TGTGCCAGCAGCCCTCGGGTGGGACAGGGGGGATTCGAAACTGAAGCTTTCTTT. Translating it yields CASSPRVGQGGFETEAFF.